This TCR beta chain was profiled in a study of neoadjuvant anti-PD-1 for oral cavity cancer. Method: immunoSEQ multiplex PCR; TCRdb's copy keeps in-frame clones and lacks some. The sample yields about 5,000 clones, approximately 60% seen once. As to time point: after neoadjuvant nivolumab, at surgical resection. This clone came up a few times. V dropped 8 bases and J dropped 7; count of bases not matched to a gene: 10. This CDR3 region has 14 residues. The germline V gene has CDR1 SNHLY and CDR2 FYNNEI. Sequencing used tumor tissue, obtained after nivolumab (anti-PD-1) treatment. This TCR was recovered from a person aged 35 to 85 with oral cavity squamous cell carcinoma. The chain recombines TRBV2 with TRBJ1-4; TRBD1 agrees at 7 bases. DNA for the CDR3: TGTGCCAGCCGCCGGGACAGTGAACGTGAAAAACTGTTTTTT. As protein: CASRRDSEREKLFF.